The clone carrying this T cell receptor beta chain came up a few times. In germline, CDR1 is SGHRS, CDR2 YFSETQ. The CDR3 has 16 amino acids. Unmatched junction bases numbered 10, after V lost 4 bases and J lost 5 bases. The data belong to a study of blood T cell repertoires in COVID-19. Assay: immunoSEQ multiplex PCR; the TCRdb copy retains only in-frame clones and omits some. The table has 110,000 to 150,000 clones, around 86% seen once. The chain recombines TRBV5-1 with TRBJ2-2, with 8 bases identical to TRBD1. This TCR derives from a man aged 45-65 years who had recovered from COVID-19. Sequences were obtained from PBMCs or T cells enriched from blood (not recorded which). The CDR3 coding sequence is TGCGCCAGCAGCGCAGACAGGGGCCCGGGGACCGGGGAGCTGTTTTTT. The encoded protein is CASSADRGPGTGELFF.